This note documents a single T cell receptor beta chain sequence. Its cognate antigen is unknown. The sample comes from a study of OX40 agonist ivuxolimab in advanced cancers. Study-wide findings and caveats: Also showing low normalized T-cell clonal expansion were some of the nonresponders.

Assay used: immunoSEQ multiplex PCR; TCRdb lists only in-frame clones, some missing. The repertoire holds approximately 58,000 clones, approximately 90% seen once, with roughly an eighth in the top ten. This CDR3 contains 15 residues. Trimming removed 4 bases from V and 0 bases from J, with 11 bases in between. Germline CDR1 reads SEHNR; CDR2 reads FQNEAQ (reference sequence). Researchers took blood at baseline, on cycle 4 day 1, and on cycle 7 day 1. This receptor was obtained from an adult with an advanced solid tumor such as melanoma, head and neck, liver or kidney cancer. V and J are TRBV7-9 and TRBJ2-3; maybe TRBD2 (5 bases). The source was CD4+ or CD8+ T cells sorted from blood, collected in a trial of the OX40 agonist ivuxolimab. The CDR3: CASSSWTVSTDTQYF. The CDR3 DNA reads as TGTGCCAGCAGCTCCTGGACTGTTAGCACAGATACGCAGTATTTT.